Here is one TCR beta chain with its context. The CDR3 runs 14 residues. Looked up from germline, CDR1 is SQVTM and CDR2 is ANQGSEA. The ends were cut back, 5 bases at V and 4 bases at J, with 15 bases in the middle. TCRdb itself ran the 5' RACE reads through MiXCR, one entry per CDR3 protein. The table has under 900,000 distinct CDR3 sequences, around a sixth seen once. These data belong to a study of identical twins. These sequences were also reported in another study, on T cells expressing NK-cell markers. That paper states: TCR beta repertoires came from sorted CD3+CD56+NKG2C+, CD3+CD56+NKG2C- and CD3+CD56-NKG2C+ T cells.

The clonotype was recovered from a woman aged 18-35 years in good health. The chain employs TRBV29-1 and TRBJ2-4; D may correspond to TRBD1 or TRBD2 (5 bases each). Sequencing used PBMCs. The CDR3 DNA reads as TGCAGCGTTTCCCGGGGCTCACTGAAAAACATTCAGTACTTC. Encoded protein: CSVSRGSLKNIQYF.